These T cell receptor beta chains were read from a single sample in a study of cytomegalovirus exposure and HLA in healthy donors. Generated by immunoSEQ multiplex PCR, the TCRdb table keeps only in-frame clones and is missing some. Here the sample spans 150,000 to 200,000 clones, 80% to 90% being singletons. Sample: PBMCs. These TCRs come from a man in his fifties in good health and CMV-seropositive. Both conserved end residues are part of each CDR3. D genes are given only for firm matches. Clone size is shown for a subset of rows, as once, few, many or a class of expanded clone.

j_gene | v_gene | d_gene | abundance | CDR3aa | CDR3nt
TRBJ2-3 | TRBV7-3 | TRBD2 | NA | CASSSRTSVPDTQYF | TGTGCCAGCAGCTCTCGGACTAGTGTCCCAGATACGCAGTATTTT
TRBJ1-1 | TRBV11-1 | NA | NA | CASSVGEAEAFF | TGTGCCAGCAGCGTTGGGGAGGCTGAAGCTTTCTTT
TRBJ2-7 | TRBV28 | TRBD1 | NA | CASSLRLGQGSSYEQYF | TGTGCCAGCAGCCTCAGGCTGGGACAGGGGAGCTCCTACGAGCAGTACTTC
TRBJ2-7 | TRBV9 | TRBD1 | NA | CASSPPEGTGAEQYF | TGTGCCAGCAGCCCCCCTGAGGGGACAGGGGCCGAGCAGTACTTC
TRBJ1-1 | TRBV28 | TRBD1 | NA | CASSLGTGGWKAFF | TGTGCCAGCAGTTTGGGGACAGGGGGCTGGAAAGCTTTCTTT
TRBJ2-1 | TRBV10-2 | TRBD2 | few | CASTLAGGGEQFF | TGCGCCAGCACCCTAGCGGGAGGGGGAGAGCAGTTCTTC
TRBJ2-7 | TRBV10-3 | NA | once | CAISDTLVTYEQYF | TGTGCCATCAGTGACACACTAGTGACCTACGAGCAGTACTTC
TRBJ2-1 | TRBV19 | NA | NA | CASGLNNEQFF | TGTGCCAGTGGACTAAACAATGAGCAGTTCTTC
TRBJ1-2 | TRBV5-1 | TRBD1 | NA | CASRVDRGDGYTF | TGCGCCAGCAGGGTCGACAGGGGCGATGGCTACACCTTC
TRBJ2-7 | TRBV28 | TRBD1 | NA | CASSGTGYEQYF | TGTGCCAGCTCCGGGACAGGCTACGAGCAGTACTTC
TRBJ2-5 | TRBV2 | NA | NA | CSGTRTQETQYF | TGTAGCGGGACAAGGACCCAAGAGACCCAGTACTTC
TRBJ1-2 | TRBV6-5 | NA | NA | CASSYSGLGDYGYTF | TGTGCCAGCAGTTACTCGGGACTAGGGGACTATGGCTACACCTTC
TRBJ1-3 | TRBV9 | TRBD1 | NA | CASSGRDSLISGNTIYF | TGTGCCAGCAGCGGCCGGGACAGCCTCATCTCTGGAAACACCATATATTTT
TRBJ1-5 | TRBV28 | NA | once | CASSLRSCQHF | TGTGCCAGCAGCCTCCGTAGCTGCCAGCATTTT
TRBJ1-2 | TRBV13 | NA | NA | CASSFTPKTEKHGYTF | TGTGCCAGCAGCTTCACCCCCAAGACAGAGAAACATGGCTACACCTTC
TRBJ1-4 | TRBV6-6 | NA | few | CASSYSGGDNEKLFF | TGTGCCAGCAGTTACTCCGGGGGGGATAATGAAAAACTGTTTTTT
TRBJ1-2 | TRBV2 | TRBD1 | NA | CASSVGDRGLHGYTF | TGTGCCAGCAGTGTTGGGGACAGGGGGCTCCATGGCTACACCTTC
TRBJ2-2 | TRBV9 | NA | NA | CASSVTDPGELFF | TGTGCCAGCAGCGTAACAGACCCCGGGGAGCTGTTTTTT
TRBJ2-2 | TRBV18 | NA | NA | CASSQLGQNTGELFF | TGTGCCAGCTCACAGCTCGGACAGAACACCGGGGAGCTGTTTTTT
TRBJ2-3 | TRBV19 | NA | NA | CASSSRRDSSTDTQYF | TGTGCCAGTAGTAGTAGGAGGGATTCTAGCACAGATACGCAGTATTTT
TRBJ2-1 | TRBV6-6 | TRBD1 | NA | CASSLGQVFNEQFF | TGTGCCAGCAGCCTGGGACAGGTATTCAATGAGCAGTTCTTC
TRBJ1-1 | TRBV25-1 | TRBD1 | NA | CASSRQGDTEAFF | TGTGCCAGCAGCAGACAGGGGGACACTGAAGCTTTCTTT
TRBJ1-1 | TRBV11-3 | TRBD1 | NA | CASSPGRGVNYEAFF | TGTGCCAGCAGCCCCGGCAGGGGGGTAAATTATGAAGCTTTCTTT
TRBJ2-3 | TRBV6-4 | NA | NA | CASSDQGTDTQYF | TGTGCCAGCAGCGATCAGGGAACAGATACGCAGTATTTT